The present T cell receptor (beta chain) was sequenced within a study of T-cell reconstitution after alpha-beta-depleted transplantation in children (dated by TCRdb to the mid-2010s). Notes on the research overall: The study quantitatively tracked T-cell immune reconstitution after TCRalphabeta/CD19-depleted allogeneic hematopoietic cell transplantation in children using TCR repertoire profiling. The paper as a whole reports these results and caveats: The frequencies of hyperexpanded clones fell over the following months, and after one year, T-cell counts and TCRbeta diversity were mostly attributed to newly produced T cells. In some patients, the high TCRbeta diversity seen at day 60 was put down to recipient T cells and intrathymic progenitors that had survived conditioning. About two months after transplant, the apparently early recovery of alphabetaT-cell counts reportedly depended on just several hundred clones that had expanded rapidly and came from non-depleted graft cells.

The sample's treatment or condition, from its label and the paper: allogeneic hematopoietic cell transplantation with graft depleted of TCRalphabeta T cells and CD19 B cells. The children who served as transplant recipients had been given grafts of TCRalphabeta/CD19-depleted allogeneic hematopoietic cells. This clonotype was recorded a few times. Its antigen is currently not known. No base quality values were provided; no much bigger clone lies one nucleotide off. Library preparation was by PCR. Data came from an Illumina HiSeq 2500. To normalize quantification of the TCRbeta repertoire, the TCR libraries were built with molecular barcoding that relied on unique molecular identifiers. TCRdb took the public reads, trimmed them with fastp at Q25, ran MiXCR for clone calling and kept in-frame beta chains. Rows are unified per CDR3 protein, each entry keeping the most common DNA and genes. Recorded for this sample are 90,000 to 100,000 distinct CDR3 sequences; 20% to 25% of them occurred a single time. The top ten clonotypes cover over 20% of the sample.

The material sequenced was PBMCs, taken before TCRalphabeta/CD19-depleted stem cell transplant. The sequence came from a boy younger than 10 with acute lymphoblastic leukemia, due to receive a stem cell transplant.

The CDR3 amino acid sequence is: CASSPPGGGEETQYF. The base sequence is TGTGCCAGCTCACCACCGGGAGGGGGCGAGGAGACCCAGTACTTC. The chain is encoded by TRBV18 joined to TRBJ2-5; the D gene is possibly TRBD1 or TRBD2, each agreeing over 7 bases. Via the germline V gene, CDR1 is KGHSH and CDR2 LQKENI. The junction carries 13 bases between V and J, which are trimmed by 0 bases and 5 bases respectively. CDR3 length: 15 amino acids, cysteine to phenylalanine. Solely the CDR3 DNA is kept, with 45 bases framed from the first base.